This T cell receptor beta chain was captured in a study of OX40 agonist ivuxolimab in advanced cancers. In the study overall: Patients took ivuxolimab, an agonistic anti-OX40 (CD134) antibody.

Clones were sequenced by immunoSEQ multiplex PCR, and TCRdb holds only the in-frame ones, with some missing. The data hold about 50,000 clones, with roughly 91% observed a single time. This material consisted of CD4+ or CD8+ T cells sorted from blood, taken in a trial of the OX40 agonist ivuxolimab. The receptor's source is an adult with an advanced solid tumor such as melanoma, head and neck, liver or kidney cancer.

The CDR3 here is CASSVDFGDLQETQYF. CDR3 nucleotides: TGTGCCAGCAGCGTAGACTTCGGAGACTTACAAGAGACCCAGTACTTC. V usage is TRBV9 and J usage is TRBJ2-5; D gene uncertain. Trimming took 0 bases from V and 2 from J, leaving 14 bases between them. This CDR3 is 16 amino acids long. CDR1 SGDLS and CDR2 YYNGEE come from the germline V gene. The variable domain in full, completed from reference TRBV9 and TRBJ2-5, reads DSGVTQTPKHLITATGQRVTLRCSPRSGDLSVYWYQQSLDQGLQFLIQYYNGEERAKGNILERFSAQQFPDLHSELNLSSLELGDSALYFCASSVDFGDLQETQYFGPGTRLLVL.